This T cell receptor (beta chain) derives from a study of shared clonotypes between healthy human individuals. TCRdb's copy holds only in-frame clones and misses some; the assay was immunoSEQ multiplex PCR. The sample gives about 710,000 clones, around 73% of which show up once; around 1.7% is in the top ten. Germline CDR1 is ENHRY and CDR2 is SYGVKD. V shed 6 bases and J 3 bases; nucleotides not matched to a gene: 2. This CDR3 has 14 residues. This TCR was sampled from a woman in her thirties in good health. Sequenced sample: memory CD4+ T cells sorted from blood. Subset reported: CD45RA-negative fraction. The genes are TRBV10-3 and TRBJ2-3, with 11 bases lining up with TRBD2. The CDR3 sequence is CAISSSGRTDTQYF. CDR3 nucleotides: TGTGCCATCAGCTCTAGCGGGAGGACAGATACGCAGTATTTT.